This TCR beta chain derives from a study of T-cell memory formation after mild COVID-19. Overall study findings and caveats: Clones shrinking between day 15 and 85 showed a balanced CD4/CD8 split, and those that grew later tilted toward CD4+. A subset of responding clones appeared in pre-infection memory, suggesting cross-reactive memory joined.

Trimming removed 2 bases from V and 5 bases from J, with 12 bases in between. CDR3 size: 14 residues. Germline lookup yields CDR1 SGHTA and CDR2 FQGNSA. Concerning this clonotype: Its antigen remains unidentified.

MiXCR, run by TCRdb on the 5' RACE reads, gives a single entry per CDR3 protein. Among some 450,000 distinct CDR3 sequences listed, around 17% were seen once. The chain couples TRBV7-2 to TRBJ1-1; possibly TRBD1 for D (5 bases). Sequencing was done on a sample of PBMCs or a T cell subset sorted from them (not recorded which). This clonotype was sampled from a man between 18 and 35 years old who had mild COVID-19 (a few samples of this study predate the infection). Cell type and time point are not known. This CDR3 reads CASSLHRGWTEAFF. The CDR3 DNA reads as TGTGCCAGCAGCTTACATAGGGGTTGGACTGAAGCTTTCTTT.